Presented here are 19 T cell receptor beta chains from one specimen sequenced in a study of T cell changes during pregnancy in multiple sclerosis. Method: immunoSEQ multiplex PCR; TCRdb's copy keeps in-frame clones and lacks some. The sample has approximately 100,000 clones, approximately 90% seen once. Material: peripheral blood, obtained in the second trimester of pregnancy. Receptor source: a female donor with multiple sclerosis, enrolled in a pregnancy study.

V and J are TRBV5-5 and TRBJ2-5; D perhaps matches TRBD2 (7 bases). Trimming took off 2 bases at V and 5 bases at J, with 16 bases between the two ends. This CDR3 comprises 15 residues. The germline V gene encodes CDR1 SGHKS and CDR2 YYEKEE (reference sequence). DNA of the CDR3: TGTGCCAGCAGCTTAACCCCGGGGGGCATCGAGACCCAGTACTTC. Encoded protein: CASSLTPGGIETQYF. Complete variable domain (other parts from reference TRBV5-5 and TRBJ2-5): DAGVTQSPTHLIKTRGQQVTLRCSPISGHKSVSWYQQVLGQGPQFIFQYYEKEERGRGNFPDRFSARQFPNYSSELNVNALLLGDSALYLCASSLTPGGIETQYFGPGTRLLVL.

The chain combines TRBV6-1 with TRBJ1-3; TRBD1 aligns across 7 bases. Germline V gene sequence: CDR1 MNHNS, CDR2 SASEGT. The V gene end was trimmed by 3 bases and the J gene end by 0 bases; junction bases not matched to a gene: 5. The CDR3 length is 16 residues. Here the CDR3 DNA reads TGTGCCAGCAGTGAGCGTAGGACAGGCTCTGGAAACACCATATATTTT. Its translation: CASSERRTGSGNTIYF.

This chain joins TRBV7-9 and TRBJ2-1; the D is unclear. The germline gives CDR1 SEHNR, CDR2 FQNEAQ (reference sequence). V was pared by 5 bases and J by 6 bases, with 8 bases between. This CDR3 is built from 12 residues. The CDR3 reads CASSPGFNEQFF. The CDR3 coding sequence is TGTGCCAGCAGCCCTGGCTTCAATGAGCAGTTCTTC.

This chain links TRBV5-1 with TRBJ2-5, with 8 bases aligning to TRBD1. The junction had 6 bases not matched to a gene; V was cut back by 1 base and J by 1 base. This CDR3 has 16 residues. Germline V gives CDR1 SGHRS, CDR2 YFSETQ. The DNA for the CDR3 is TGCGCCAGCAGCTTGCGCATCGGACAGGGCCAAGAGACCCAGTACTTC. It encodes CASSLRIGQGQETQYF.

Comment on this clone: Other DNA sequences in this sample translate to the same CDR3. The DNA of the CDR3 is TGTGCCATCAGTGAGTCTGGCCTCTACGAGCAGTACTTC. Amino acid sequence: CAISESGLYEQYF. This chain joins TRBV10-3 and TRBJ2-7; D call uncertain. The V end was cut by 0 bases, the J end by 3 bases, with 6 bases between. The V gene's germline CDR1 is ENHRY and CDR2 SYGVKD. CDR3 length: 13 residues.

The CDR3 sequence: CASSLERGHEQYF. CDR3 bases: TGTGCCAGCAGCTTAGAAAGGGGCCACGAGCAGTACTTC. This chain joins TRBV7-9 and TRBJ2-7; weak D call: TRBD1 (5 bases). Per the germline V gene, CDR1 is SEHNR and CDR2 is FQNEAQ (reference sequence). V lost 1 base and J 5 bases, leaving 9 bases between the germline ends. CDR3 length: 13 amino acids.

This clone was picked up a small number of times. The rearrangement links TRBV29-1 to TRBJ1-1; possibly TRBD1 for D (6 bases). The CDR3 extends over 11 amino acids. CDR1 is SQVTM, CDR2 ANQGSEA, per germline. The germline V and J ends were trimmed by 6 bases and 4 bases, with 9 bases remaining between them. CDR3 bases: TGCAGCGTCACAGGGAGCACTGAAGCTTTCTTT. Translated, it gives CSVTGSTEAFF.

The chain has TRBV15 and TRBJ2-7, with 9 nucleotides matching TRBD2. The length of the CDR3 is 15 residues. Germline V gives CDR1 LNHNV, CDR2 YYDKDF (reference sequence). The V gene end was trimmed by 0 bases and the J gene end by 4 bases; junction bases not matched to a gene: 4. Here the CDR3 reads CATSRDLLAGYEQYF. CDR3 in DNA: TGTGCCACCAGCAGAGATTTACTAGCGGGTTACGAGCAGTACTTC.

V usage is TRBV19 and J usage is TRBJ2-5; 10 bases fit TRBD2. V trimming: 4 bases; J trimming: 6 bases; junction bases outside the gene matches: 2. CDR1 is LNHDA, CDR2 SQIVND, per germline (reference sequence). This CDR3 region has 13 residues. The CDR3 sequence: CASSTSGSQTQYF. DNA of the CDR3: TGTGCCAGTAGTACTAGCGGGAGCCAGACCCAGTACTTC.

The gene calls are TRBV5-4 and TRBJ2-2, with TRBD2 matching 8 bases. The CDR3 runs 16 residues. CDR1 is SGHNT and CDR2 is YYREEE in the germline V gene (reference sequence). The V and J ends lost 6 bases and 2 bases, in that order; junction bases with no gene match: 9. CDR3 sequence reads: CASTPRGGPNTGELFF. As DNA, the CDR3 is TGTGCCAGCACCCCCCGGGGGGGACCAAACACCGGGGAGCTGTTTTTT.

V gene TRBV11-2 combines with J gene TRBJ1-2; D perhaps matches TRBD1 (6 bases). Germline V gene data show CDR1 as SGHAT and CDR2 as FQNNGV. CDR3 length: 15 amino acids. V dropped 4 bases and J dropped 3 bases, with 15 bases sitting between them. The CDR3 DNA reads TGTGCCAGCAGCTCTAGGACAGCGGTGTACTATGGCTACACCTTC. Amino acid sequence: CASSSRTAVYYGYTF. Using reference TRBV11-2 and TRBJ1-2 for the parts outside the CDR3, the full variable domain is EAGVAQSPRYKIIEKRQSVAFWCNPISGHATLYWYQQILGQGPKLLIQFQNNGVVDDSQLPKDRFSAERLKGVDSTLKIQPAKLEDSAVYLCASSSRTAVYYGYTFGSGTRLTVV.

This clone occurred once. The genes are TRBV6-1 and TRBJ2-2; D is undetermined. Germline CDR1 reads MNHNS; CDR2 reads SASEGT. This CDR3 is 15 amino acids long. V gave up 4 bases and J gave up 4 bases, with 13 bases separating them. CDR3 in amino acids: CASSVLGSGTGELFF. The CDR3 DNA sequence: TGTGCCAGCAGTGTCCTTGGTTCCGGCACCGGGGAGCTGTTTTTT.

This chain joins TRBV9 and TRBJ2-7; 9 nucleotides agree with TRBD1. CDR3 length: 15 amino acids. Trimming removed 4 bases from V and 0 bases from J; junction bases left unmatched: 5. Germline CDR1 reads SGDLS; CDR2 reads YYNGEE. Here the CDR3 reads CASSLRDRDSYEQYF. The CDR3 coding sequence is TGTGCCAGCAGCCTTCGGGACAGGGACTCCTACGAGCAGTACTTC.

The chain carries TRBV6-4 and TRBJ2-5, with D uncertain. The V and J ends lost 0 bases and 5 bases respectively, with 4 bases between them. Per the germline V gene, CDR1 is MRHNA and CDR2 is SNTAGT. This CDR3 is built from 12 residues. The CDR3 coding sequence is TGTGCCAGCAGTGACTCGGCTGAGACCCAGTACTTC. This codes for CASSDSAETQYF.

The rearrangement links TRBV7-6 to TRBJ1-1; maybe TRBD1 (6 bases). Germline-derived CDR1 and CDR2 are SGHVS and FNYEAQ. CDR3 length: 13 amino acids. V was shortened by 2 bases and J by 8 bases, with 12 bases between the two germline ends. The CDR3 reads CASSLLGAGEAFF. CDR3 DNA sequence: TGTGCCAGCAGCTTATTGGGGGCCGGCGAAGCTTTCTTT.

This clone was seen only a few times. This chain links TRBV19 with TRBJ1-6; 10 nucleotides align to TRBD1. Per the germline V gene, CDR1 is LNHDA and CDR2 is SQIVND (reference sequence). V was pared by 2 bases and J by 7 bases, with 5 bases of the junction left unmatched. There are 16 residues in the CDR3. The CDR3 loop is CASSINAGQGNSPLHF. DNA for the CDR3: TGTGCCAGTAGTATAAACGCGGGACAGGGGAATTCACCCCTCCACTTT.

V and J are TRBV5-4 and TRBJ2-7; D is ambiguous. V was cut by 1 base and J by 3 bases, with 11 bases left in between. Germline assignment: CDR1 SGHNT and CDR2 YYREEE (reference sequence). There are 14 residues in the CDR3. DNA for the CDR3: TGTGCCAGCAGCTTGATTGGAGAAAACTACGAGCAGTACTTC. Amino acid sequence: CASSLIGENYEQYF.

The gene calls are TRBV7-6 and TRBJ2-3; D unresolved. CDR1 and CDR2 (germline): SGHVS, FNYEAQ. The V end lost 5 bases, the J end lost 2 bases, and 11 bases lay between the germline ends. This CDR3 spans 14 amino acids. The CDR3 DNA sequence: TGTGCCAGCAGCGGCCTTGGAGTCACAGATACGCAGTATTTT. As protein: CASSGLGVTDTQYF.

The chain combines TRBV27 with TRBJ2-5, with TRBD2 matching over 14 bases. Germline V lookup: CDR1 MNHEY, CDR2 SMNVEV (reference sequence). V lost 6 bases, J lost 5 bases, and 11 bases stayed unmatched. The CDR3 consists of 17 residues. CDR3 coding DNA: TGTGCCAGCAGGAGGGGGAGGACTAGCGGGAGGACGGAGACCCAGTACTTC. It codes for CASRRGRTSGRTETQYF.